The present TCR beta chain was sequenced within a study of T cell repertoires in cytomegalovirus infection. Study-level information: CMV epitopes that were recently identified and HLA-C-restricted were used alongside well-studied HLA-B-restricted ones. Through public TCR beta signatures, both CMV infection and matching HLA type were indicated.

General study findings and limits: Accumulated public TCR beta family frequency recognized individuals carrying CMV together with the relevant HLA. Across the ex vivo response, the dominant clonotypes were HLA-C-restricted CMV-specific TCR beta clonotypes.

Germline-derived CDR1 and CDR2 are SEHNR and FQNEAQ (reference sequence). The trim removed 5 bases at V and 6 bases at J, leaving 10 bases unmatched. The CDR3 has 15 amino acids. On this clonotype: The antigen is unknown.

Each CDR3 protein is one row after TCRdb ran MiXCR on the reads. The data contain about 220,000 distinct CDR3 sequences, around 35% of them seen just once; the ten biggest clones take up about 60%. The source was CD8+ T cells from cultured PBMCs, collected from culture after CMV antigen stimulation. This chain links TRBV7-9 with TRBJ2-1, with TRBD1 identical over 7 bases. The clonotype originates from a human donor in good health (CMV status not recorded). Some clones in this sample may be carry-over from other donors' samples. CDR3 protein: CASSPGTAPLNEQFF. CDR3 coding DNA: TGTGCCAGCAGCCCCGGGACAGCTCCCCTCAATGAGCAGTTCTTC. Full variable domain (missing parts from reference TRBV7-9 and TRBJ2-1): DTGVSQNPRHKITKRGQNVTFRCDPISEHNRLYWYRQTLGQGPEFLTYFQNEAQLEKSRLLSDRFSAERPKGSFSTLEIQRTEQGDSAMYLCASSPGTAPLNEQFFGPGTRLTVL.